The source of this TCR beta chain is a study of blood T cell repertoires in COVID-19. Across the whole study: In each case, the material was cDNA or gDNA derived from T cells, B-cell-depleted T cells, or PBMCs.

TCRdb keeps only in-frame clones here, not all; method: immunoSEQ multiplex PCR. The sample gives approximately 180,000 clones, 80% to 90% of which show up once; more than 1.5% is in the top ten. The CDR3 runs 14 residues. From germline, CDR1 is SEHNR and CDR2 FQNEAQ (reference sequence). Trimming removed 5 bases at V and 3 bases at J, with 13 bases between. The sequenced sample consisted of peripheral blood. The genes are TRBV7-9 and TRBJ1-1; possible D gene TRBD1, 6 bases. The TCR originated in a woman in her fifties or sixties with acute or convalescent COVID-19. The CDR3: CASSPDRTDTEAFF. Here the CDR3 DNA reads TGTGCCAGCAGCCCAGACAGGACCGACACTGAAGCTTTCTTT.